This TCR beta chain was identified in a study of T cells in Graves' hyperthyroidism and ophthalmopathy. The germline V and J ends were trimmed by 4 bases and 0 bases, with 10 bases remaining between them. The germline V gene encodes CDR1 SNHLY and CDR2 FYNNEI. The CDR3 runs to 15 residues. Amplification targeted TCR beta CDR3 regions from RNA transcripts. First-round RT-PCR targeting the TCR CDR3 was performed with the HTBI primer set. TCRdb ran MiXCR on the multiplex PCR reads and lists one entry per CDR3 protein. Of 490,000 or so distinct CDR3 sequences in the sample, less than 20% are singletons; the top ten hold roughly 44%. This clonotype occurred a few times.

This rearrangement joins TRBV2 to TRBJ1-5; D remains unclear. The sequenced sample was blood. The receptor comes from a man in his forties with Graves' ophthalmopathy. The CDR3 loop reads CASSGNGYSNQPQHF. The CDR3, as DNA: TGTGCCAGCAGTGGAAACGGATATAGCAATCAGCCCCAGCATTTT.